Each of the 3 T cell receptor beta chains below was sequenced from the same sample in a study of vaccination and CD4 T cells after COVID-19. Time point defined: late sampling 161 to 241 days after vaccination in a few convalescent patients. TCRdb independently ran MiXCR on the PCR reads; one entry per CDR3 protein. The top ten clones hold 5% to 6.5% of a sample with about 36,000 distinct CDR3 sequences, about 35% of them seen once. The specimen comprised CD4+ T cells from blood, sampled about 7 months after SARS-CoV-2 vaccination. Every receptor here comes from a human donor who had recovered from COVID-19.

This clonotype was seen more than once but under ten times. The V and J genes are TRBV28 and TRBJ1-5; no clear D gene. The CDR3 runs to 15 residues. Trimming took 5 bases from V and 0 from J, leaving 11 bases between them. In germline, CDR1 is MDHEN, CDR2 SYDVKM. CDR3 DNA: TGTGCCAGCAGTCCCCCTGAAGATAGCAATCAGCCCCAGCATTTT. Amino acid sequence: CASSPPEDSNQPQHF.

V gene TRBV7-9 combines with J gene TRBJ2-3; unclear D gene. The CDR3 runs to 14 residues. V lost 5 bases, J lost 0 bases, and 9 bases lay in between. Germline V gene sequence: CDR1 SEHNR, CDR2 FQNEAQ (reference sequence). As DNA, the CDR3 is TGTGCCAGCAGCCCAGGTATTAGCACAGATACGCAGTATTTT. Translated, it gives CASSPGISTDTQYF. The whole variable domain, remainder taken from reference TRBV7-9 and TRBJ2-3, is DTGVSQNPRHKITKRGQNVTFRCDPISEHNRLYWYRQTLGQGPEFLTYFQNEAQLEKSRLLSDRFSAERPKGSFSTLEIQRTEQGDSAMYLCASSPGISTDTQYFGPGTRLTVL.

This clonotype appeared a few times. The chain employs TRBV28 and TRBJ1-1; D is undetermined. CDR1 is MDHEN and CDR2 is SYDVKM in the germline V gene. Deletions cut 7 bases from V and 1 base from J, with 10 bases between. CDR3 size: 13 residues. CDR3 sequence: CASTLDGNTEAFF. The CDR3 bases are TGTGCCAGCACATTGGACGGGAACACTGAAGCTTTCTTT.